This T cell receptor beta chain is from a study of blood T cells in healthy people across ages. Each donor supplied ten milliliters of peripheral blood. For the second PCR, which ran for about 7 to 12 cycles, a sample-barcoded 5' primer and a J-beta primer mix were used. MiXCR, run by TCRdb on the 5' RACE reads, gives a single entry per CDR3 protein. The top ten clones hold approximately 22% of a sample with roughly 790,000 distinct CDR3 sequences, around 40% of them seen once. CDR3 length: 18 amino acids. The trim removed 6 bases at V and 0 bases at J, leaving 12 bases unmatched. Germline lookup yields CDR1 MNHNS and CDR2 SASEGT.

This sequence originates from a woman aged 55-70 years in good health. The sequenced sample consisted of blood. The V and J genes are TRBV6-1 and TRBJ2-4, with 9 bases aligning to TRBD2. The CDR3 spells CASSPRLAGFGAKNIQYF. The CDR3 DNA reads as TGTGCCAGCAGCCCCAGGCTAGCGGGGTTTGGAGCCAAAAACATTCAGTACTTC.